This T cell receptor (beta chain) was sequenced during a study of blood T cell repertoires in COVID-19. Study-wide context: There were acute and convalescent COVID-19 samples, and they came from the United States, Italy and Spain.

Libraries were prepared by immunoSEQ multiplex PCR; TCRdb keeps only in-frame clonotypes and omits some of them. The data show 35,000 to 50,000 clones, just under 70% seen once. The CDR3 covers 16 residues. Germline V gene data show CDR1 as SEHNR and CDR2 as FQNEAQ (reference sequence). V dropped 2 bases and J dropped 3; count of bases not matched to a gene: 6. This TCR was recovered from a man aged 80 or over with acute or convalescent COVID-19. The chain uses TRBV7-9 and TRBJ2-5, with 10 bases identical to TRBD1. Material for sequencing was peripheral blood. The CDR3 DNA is TGTGCCAGCAGCTTATGGACAGGGGGTTTTAAAGAGACCCAGTACTTC. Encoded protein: CASSLWTGGFKETQYF.